Below, 14 T cell receptor beta chains from the same sample are listed, as sequenced in a study of shared clonotypes between healthy human individuals. Sequencing used immunoSEQ multiplex PCR; TCRdb keeps in-frame clones, though not all of them. This sample has roughly 520,000 clones, with about 96% found just once. Input material: naive CD4+ T cells sorted from blood. Subset described: CD45RA+ positively selected. The source of these receptors is a woman in her twenties or thirties in good health.

V is TRBV18 and J is TRBJ2-1; 14 nucleotides line up with TRBD2. The CDR3 loop spans 16 amino acids. Germline V gives CDR1 KGHSH, CDR2 LQKENI. After removal of 4 bases from V and 9 bases from J, the junction contained 8 bases not matched to a gene. This CDR3 is CASSRRLAGGFPEQFF. CDR3 coding DNA: TGTGCCAGCTCACGACGACTAGCGGGAGGGTTCCCTGAGCAGTTCTTC.

The genes are TRBV28 and TRBJ1-1, with a possible D match to TRBD1 (6 bases). The CDR3 runs to 14 residues. Germline values: CDR1 MDHEN, CDR2 SYDVKM. Trimming took off 6 bases at V and 0 bases at J, with 11 bases between the two ends. CDR3 region: CASSPTGLNTEAFF. The CDR3 coding sequence is TGTGCCAGCAGCCCTACAGGGCTGAACACTGAAGCTTTCTTT.

The chain is built from TRBV18 and TRBJ1-5; 8 positions match TRBD1. The CDR3 length is 16 residues. V shed 4 bases and J 2 bases; nucleotides not matched to a gene: 7. Germline V lookup: CDR1 KGHSH, CDR2 LQKENI. The CDR3 region is CASSRGQGAGNQPQHF. CDR3 in DNA: TGTGCCAGCTCACGCGGCCAGGGGGCCGGCAATCAGCCCCAGCATTTT.

The chain couples TRBV2 to TRBJ2-2, with D uncertain. The CDR3 has 15 residues. The V gene's germline CDR1 is SNHLY and CDR2 FYNNEI. V dropped 6 bases and J dropped 1 base, with 12 bases sitting between them. The CDR3 DNA sequence: TGTGCCAGCAGATCGAGACATAAGAACACCGGGGAGCTGTTTTTT. Protein: CASRSRHKNTGELFF.

This chain joins TRBV28 and TRBJ2-7, with D maybe TRBD2 (5 bases). Deletions cut 5 bases from V and 2 bases from J, with 10 bases between. Germline-derived CDR1 and CDR2 are MDHEN and SYDVKM. The CDR3 sequence is 13 residues long. Here the CDR3 DNA reads TGTGCCAGCAGTCGAGGGCCTACCTACGAGCAGTACTTC. Translation gives CASSRGPTYEQYF.

V usage is TRBV11-2 and J usage is TRBJ2-5; D unresolved. The J call is uncertain, as TRBJ2-7 better fits the DNA end. The CDR3 runs 12 residues. The V gene's germline CDR1 is SGHAT and CDR2 FQNNGV. CDR3 sequence reads: CASSQLSYEQYF. The CDR3 DNA is TGTGCCAGCAGCCAGCTCTCCTACGAGCAGTACTTC.

In its sample, this clone was seen once. The chain's CDR3 is CASTEDRGQDTQYF. The CDR3, as DNA: TGCGCCAGCACCGAAGACAGGGGACAGGATACGCAGTATTTT. The chain recombines TRBV10-2 with TRBJ2-3; 8 nucleotides agree with TRBD1. Losses at the gene ends were 7 bases for V and 6 bases for J; bases not matched to a gene: 9. Germline loops: CDR1 WSHSY, CDR2 SAAADI. CDR3 size: 14 residues.

This rearrangement joins TRBV11-2 to TRBJ1-3; D is uncertain. The V end was cut by 0 bases, the J end by 0 bases, with 9 bases between. Germline V gives CDR1 SGHAT, CDR2 FQNNGV. CDR3 length equals 16 residues. The CDR3 loop reads CASSLDGRTSGNTIYF. CDR3 coding DNA: TGTGCCAGCAGCTTAGATGGCCGCACCTCTGGAAACACCATATATTTT.

The chain is built from TRBV6-5 and TRBJ2-1, with D possibly called TRBD1 or TRBD2 (5 bases each). The CDR3 is made up of 12 amino acids. The germline V and J ends were trimmed by 6 bases and 6 bases, with 9 bases remaining between them. CDR1 is MNHEY and CDR2 is SVGAGI in the germline V gene. CDR3 amino acids: CASSRGFNEQFF. In nucleotides, the CDR3 is TGTGCCAGCAGCCGGGGCTTCAATGAGCAGTTCTTC.

The sample holds one count of this clone. The V and J genes are TRBV4-1 and TRBJ2-1; the match to TRBD2 covers 9 bases. Trimming removed 2 bases from V and 6 bases from J; junction bases left unmatched: 20. Germline V gene sequence: CDR1 MGHRA, CDR2 YSYEKL. This CDR3 has 20 amino acids. CDR3 protein: CASSQYMGLAGSTPLNEQFF. DNA for the CDR3: TGCGCCAGCAGCCAATACATGGGGCTAGCGGGATCCACCCCCCTCAATGAGCAGTTCTTC.

About this clone: Different DNA sequences within this sample yield the same CDR3. The rearrangement uses TRBV28 and TRBJ1-2; TRBD1 agrees at 7 bases. The CDR3 covers 14 residues. Per the germline V gene, CDR1 is MDHEN and CDR2 is SYDVKM. With 5 bases clipped from V and 0 bases from J, the junction kept 3 bases outside the gene matches. DNA of the CDR3: TGTGCCAGCAGTCCGGGGACAGCTAACTATGGCTACACCTTC. Amino acid sequence: CASSPGTANYGYTF.

The gene calls are TRBV15 and TRBJ2-1, with D possibly being TRBD2 (6 bases). This CDR3 spans 14 amino acids. V was pared by 1 base and J by 9 bases, with 13 bases between. From germline, CDR1 is LNHNV and CDR2 YYDKDF (reference sequence). The CDR3 loop reads CATSRVRGRIEQFF. The CDR3 DNA is TGTGCCACCAGCAGAGTCCGGGGGAGGATTGAGCAGTTCTTC.

This chain connects TRBV5-6 to TRBJ1-2; no clear D. The CDR3 is made up of 17 amino acids. V lost 4 bases, J lost 5 bases, and 24 bases lay in between. Germline V CDR1 and CDR2: SGHDT, YYEEEE. CDR3 loop: CASSPRKALLAPYGYTF. The CDR3 DNA reads TGTGCCAGCAGCCCACGGAAGGCTCTCTTGGCCCCTTATGGCTACACCTTC.

The rearrangement links TRBV7-9 to TRBJ1-4, with 12 bases matching TRBD1. V lost 4 bases and J lost 3; bases outside the gene matches: 12. Per the germline V gene, CDR1 is SEHNR and CDR2 is FQNEAQ (reference sequence). This CDR3 spans 19 amino acids. The CDR3 protein is CASSSGTGGPLHSNEKLFF. In DNA, the CDR3 is TGTGCCAGCAGCTCCGGGACAGGGGGCCCCCTACATTCTAATGAAAAACTGTTTTTT. Combining the CDR3 with reference TRBV7-9 and TRBJ1-4 gives the whole variable domain DTGVSQNPRHKITKRGQNVTFRCDPISEHNRLYWYRQTLGQGPEFLTYFQNEAQLEKSRLLSDRFSAERPKGSFSTLEIQRTEQGDSAMYLCASSSGTGGPLHSNEKLFFGSGTQLSVL.